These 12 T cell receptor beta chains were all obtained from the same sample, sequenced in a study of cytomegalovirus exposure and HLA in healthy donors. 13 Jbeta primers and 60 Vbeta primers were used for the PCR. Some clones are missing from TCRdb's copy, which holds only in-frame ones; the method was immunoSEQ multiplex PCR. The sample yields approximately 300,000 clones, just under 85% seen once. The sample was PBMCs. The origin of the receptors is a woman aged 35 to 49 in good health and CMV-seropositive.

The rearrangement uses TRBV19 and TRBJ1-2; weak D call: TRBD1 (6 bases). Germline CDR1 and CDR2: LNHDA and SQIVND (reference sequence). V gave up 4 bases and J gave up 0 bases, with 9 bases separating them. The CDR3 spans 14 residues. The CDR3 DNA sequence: TGTGCCAGTAGTACACAGGGATCTAACTATGGCTACACCTTC. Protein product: CASSTQGSNYGYTF.

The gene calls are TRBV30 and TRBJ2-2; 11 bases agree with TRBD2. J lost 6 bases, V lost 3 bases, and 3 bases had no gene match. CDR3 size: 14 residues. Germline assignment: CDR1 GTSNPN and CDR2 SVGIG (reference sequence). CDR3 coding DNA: TGTGCCTGGAGACTAGCGGGAGCGGCCGGGGAGCTGTTTTTT. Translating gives CAWRLAGAAGELFF.

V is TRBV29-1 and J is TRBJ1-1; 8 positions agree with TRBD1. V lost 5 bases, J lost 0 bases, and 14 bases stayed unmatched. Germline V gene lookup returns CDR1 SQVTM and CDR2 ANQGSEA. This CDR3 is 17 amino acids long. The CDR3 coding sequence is TGCAGCGTTTTCCCTCAGGGGGCTCACCTTATGAACACTGAAGCTTTCTTT. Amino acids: CSVFPQGAHLMNTEAFF.

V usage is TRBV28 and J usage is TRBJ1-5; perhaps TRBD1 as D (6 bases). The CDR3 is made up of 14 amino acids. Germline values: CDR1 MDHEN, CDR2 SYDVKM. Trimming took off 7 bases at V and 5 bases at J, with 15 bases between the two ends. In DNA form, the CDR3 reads TGTGCCAGCACCGCCCCCCAGGGGCATCAGCCCCAGCATTTT. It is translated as CASTAPQGHQPQHF.

In DNA, the CDR3 is TGTGCCAGCAGCTTAAGCGGGCAAAACACCGGGGAGCTGTTTTTT. It codes for CASSLSGQNTGELFF. The chain couples TRBV13 to TRBJ2-2, with a weak D call TRBD2 (6 bases). CDR1 is PRHDT, CDR2 FYEKMQ, per germline (reference sequence). Trimming removed 2 bases from V and 2 bases from J, with 9 bases in between. CDR3 length: 15 residues. Using reference TRBV13 and TRBJ2-2 for the parts outside the CDR3, the full variable domain is AAGVIQSPRHLIKEKRETATLKCYPIPRHDTVYWYQQGPGQDPQFLISFYEKMQSDKGSIPDRFSAQQFSDYHSELNMSSLELGDSALYFCASSLSGQNTGELFFGEGSRLTVL.

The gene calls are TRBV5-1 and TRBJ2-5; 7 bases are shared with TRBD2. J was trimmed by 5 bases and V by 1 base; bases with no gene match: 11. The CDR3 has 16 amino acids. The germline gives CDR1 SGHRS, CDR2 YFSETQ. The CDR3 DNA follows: TGCGCCAGCAGCTTGAATCTAGCGGAGCCCTGGGAGACCCAGTACTTC. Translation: CASSLNLAEPWETQYF. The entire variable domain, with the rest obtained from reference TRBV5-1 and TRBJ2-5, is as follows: KAGVTQTPRYLIKTRGQQVTLSCSPISGHRSVSWYQQTPGQGLQFLFEYFSETQRNKGNFPGRFSGRQFSNSRSEMNVSTLELGDSALYLCASSLNLAEPWETQYFGPGTRLLVL.

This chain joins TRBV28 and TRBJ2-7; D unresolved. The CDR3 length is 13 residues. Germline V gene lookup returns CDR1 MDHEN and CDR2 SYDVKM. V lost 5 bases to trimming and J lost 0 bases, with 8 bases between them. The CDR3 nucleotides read TGTGCCAGCAGTAATGCAGACTCCTACGAGCAGTACTTC. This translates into CASSNADSYEQYF.

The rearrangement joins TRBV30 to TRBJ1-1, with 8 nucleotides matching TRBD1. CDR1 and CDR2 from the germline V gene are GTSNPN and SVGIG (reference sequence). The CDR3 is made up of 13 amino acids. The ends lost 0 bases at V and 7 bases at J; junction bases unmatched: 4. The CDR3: CAWSVQGGREAFF. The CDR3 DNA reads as TGTGCCTGGAGTGTACAGGGGGGACGTGAAGCTTTCTTT.

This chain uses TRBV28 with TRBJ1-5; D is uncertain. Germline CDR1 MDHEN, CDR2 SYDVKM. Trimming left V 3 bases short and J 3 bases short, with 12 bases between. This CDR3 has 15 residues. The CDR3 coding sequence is TGTGCCAGCAGTTTCCGGGGAATCGACAATCAGCCCCAGCATTTT. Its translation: CASSFRGIDNQPQHF.

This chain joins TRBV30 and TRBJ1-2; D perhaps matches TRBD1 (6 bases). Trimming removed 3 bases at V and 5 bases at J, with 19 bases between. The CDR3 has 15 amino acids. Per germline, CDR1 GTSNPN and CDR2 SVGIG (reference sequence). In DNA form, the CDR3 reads TGTGCCTGGAGCCCGAACCTACAGGGCGTTTATGGCTACACCTTC. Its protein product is CAWSPNLQGVYGYTF. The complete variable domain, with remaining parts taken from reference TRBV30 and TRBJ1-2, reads SQTIHQWPATLVQPVGSPLSLECTVEGTSNPNLYWYRQAAGRGLQLLFYSVGIGQISSEVPQNLSASRPQDRQFILSSKKLLLSDSGFYLCAWSPNLQGVYGYTFGSGTRLTVV.

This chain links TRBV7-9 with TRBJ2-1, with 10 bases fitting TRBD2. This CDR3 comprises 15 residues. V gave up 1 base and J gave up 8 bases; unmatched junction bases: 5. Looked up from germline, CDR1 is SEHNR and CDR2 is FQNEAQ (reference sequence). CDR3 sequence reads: CASSLVLAGVYEQFF. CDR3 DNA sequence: TGTGCCAGCAGCTTAGTTCTAGCGGGAGTCTATGAGCAGTTCTTC.

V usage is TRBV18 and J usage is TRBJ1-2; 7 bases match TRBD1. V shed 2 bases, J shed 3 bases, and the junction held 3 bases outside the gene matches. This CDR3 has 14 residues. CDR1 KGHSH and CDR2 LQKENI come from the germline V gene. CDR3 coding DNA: TGTGCCAGCTCACCATCCGGGACAGACTATGGCTACACCTTC. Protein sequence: CASSPSGTDYGYTF.